The TCR beta chain described here comes from a study of blood T cell repertoires in COVID-19. At the level of the study: Whether acute or convalescent, the COVID-19 samples came from the United States, Italy and Spain. From T cells, B-cell-depleted T cells, or PBMCs came the material, which was cDNA or gDNA.

In the source study's methods: Reference gene primer amplification gave nucleated cell count estimates. Measured with immunoSEQ multiplex PCR; TCRdb has only the in-frame clones, and not every one. V and J calls and clone size are those listed in that table; D and trimming were worked out from the DNA. The sample holds approximately 160,000 clones, 75% to 90% seen once. Sequenced: peripheral blood. This clonotype was sampled from a woman aged 80 or over with active or convalescent COVID-19.

The CDR3 here is CASSSGQRINYGYTF. DNA for the CDR3: TGTGCCAGCAGCTCGGGACAGAGGATTAACTATGGCTACACCTTC. The chain joins TRBV5-4 to TRBJ1-2; 7 bases line up with TRBD1. V shed 3 bases, J shed 1 base, and the junction held 6 bases outside the gene matches. This CDR3 has 15 residues. The germline gives CDR1 SGHNT, CDR2 YYREEE (reference sequence).